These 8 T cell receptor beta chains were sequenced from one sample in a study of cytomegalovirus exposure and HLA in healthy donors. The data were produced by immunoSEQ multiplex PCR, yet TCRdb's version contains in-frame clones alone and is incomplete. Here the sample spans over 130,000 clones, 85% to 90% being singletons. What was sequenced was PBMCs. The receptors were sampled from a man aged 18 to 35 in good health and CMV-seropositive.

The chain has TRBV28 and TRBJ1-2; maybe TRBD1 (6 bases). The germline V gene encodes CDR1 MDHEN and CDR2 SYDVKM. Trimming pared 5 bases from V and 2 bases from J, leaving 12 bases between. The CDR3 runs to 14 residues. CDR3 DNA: TGTGCCAGCAGTAGCGATACAGGGAACTATGGCTACACCTTC. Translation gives CASSSDTGNYGYTF.

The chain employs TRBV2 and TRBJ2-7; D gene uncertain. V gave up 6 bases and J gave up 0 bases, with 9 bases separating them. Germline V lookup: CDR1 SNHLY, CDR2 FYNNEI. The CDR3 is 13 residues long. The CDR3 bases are TGTGCCAGCAGCCTAGACGCCTCCTACGAGCAGTACTTC. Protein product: CASSLDASYEQYF.

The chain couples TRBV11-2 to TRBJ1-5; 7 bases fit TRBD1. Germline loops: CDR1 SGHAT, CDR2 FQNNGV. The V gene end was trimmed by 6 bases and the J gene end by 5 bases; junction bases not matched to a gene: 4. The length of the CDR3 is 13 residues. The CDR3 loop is CASSQDRHQPQHF. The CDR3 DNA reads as TGTGCCAGCAGTCAGGACAGGCATCAGCCCCAGCATTTT.

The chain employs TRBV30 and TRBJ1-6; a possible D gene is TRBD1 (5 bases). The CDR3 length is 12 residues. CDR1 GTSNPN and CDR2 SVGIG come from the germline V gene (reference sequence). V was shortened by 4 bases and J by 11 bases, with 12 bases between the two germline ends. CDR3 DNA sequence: TGTGCCTGGAACAGGTTCACGGCACCCCTCCACTTT. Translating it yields CAWNRFTAPLHF.

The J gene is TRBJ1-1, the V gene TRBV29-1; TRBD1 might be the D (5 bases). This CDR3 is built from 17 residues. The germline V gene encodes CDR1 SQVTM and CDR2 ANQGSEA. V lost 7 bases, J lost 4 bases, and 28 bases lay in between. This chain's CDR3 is CSGAKRSGVGVGTEAFF. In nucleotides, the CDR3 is TGCAGCGGCGCAAAGAGATCGGGGGTTGGGGTGGGCACTGAAGCTTTCTTT.

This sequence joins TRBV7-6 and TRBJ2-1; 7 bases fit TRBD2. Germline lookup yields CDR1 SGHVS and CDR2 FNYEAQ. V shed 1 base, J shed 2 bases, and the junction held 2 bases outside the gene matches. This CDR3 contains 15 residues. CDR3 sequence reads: CASSLGGRPYNEQFF. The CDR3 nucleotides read TGTGCCAGCAGCTTAGGCGGGAGACCCTACAATGAGCAGTTCTTC.

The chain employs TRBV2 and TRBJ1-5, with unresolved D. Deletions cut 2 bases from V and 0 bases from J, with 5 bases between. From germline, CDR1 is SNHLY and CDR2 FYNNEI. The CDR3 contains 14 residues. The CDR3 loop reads CASSESVSNQPQHF. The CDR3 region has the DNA TGTGCCAGCAGTGAATCCGTTAGCAATCAGCCCCAGCATTTT.

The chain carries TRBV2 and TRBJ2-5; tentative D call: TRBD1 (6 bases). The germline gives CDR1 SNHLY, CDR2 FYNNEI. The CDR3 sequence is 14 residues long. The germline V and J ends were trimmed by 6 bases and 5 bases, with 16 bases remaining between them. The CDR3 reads CASRPTGKGETQYF. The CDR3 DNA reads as TGTGCCAGCAGACCCACAGGGAAGGGTGAGACCCAGTACTTC. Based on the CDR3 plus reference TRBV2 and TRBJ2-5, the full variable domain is EPEVTQTPSHQVTQMGQEVILRCVPISNHLYFYWYRQILGQKVEFLVSFYNNEISEKSEIFDDQFSVERPDGSNFTLKIRSTKLEDSAMYFCASRPTGKGETQYFGPGTRLLVL.